A single sample is the source of the 16 T cell receptor beta chains below, sequenced in a study of Ad26.COV2.S vaccination and SARS-CoV-2 variants. Sequencing used immunoSEQ multiplex PCR; TCRdb keeps in-frame clones, though not all of them. Counted here are about 390,000 clones, 80% to 90% occurring once; the ten biggest clones make up around 3.4%. Treatment denoted: around 19 received Ad26.COV2.S at low or high dose, single or two shots; a few received placebo; per-sample allocation not given. Collection of samples fell on day 63 after the first vaccine or placebo injection. The specimen was peripheral blood, collected in a trial of Ad26.COV2.S vaccine versus placebo. These receptors all stem from a person aged 18 to 59 who received the Ad26.COV2.S COVID-19 vaccine or a placebo.

This clone is a singleton in its sample. The chain joins TRBV7-2 to TRBJ1-5; no reliable D call. Per the germline V gene, CDR1 is SGHTA and CDR2 is FQGNSA. The CDR3 spans 15 residues. With 5 bases removed from V and 4 bases from J, the gap between germline ends came to 15 bases. CDR3 loop: CASSLMDGGNQPQHF. The CDR3 DNA sequence: TGTGCCAGCAGCCTTATGGACGGAGGAAATCAGCCCCAGCATTTT.

The chain employs TRBV21-1 and TRBJ2-4. TRBV21-1 is a recognized pseudogene. CDR3 length equals 16 residues. CDR3 DNA: TGTGCCAGCAGCAAAGGAGACCCGTTAGCCAAAAACATTCAGTACTTC. It encodes CASSKGDPLAKNIQYF.

The chain links TRBV15 to TRBJ2-7, with D unresolved. Germline V CDR1 and CDR2: LNHNV, YYDKDF (reference sequence). The V and J ends lost 0 bases and 2 bases respectively, with 11 bases between them. The CDR3 length is 15 residues. The CDR3 coding sequence is TGTGCCACCAGCAGAGATCGTATGGCTCCCTACGAGCAGTACTTC. This sequence encodes CATSRDRMAPYEQYF.

Turning to this clone: Other DNA variants within this sample encode the same CDR3. The CDR3, as DNA: TGTGCCAGCAGCTTCCGGGACGGCAATCAGCCCCAGCATTTT. Its protein product is CASSFRDGNQPQHF. The chain joins TRBV7-2 to TRBJ1-5; possible D gene TRBD1, 5 bases. The germline V gene has CDR1 SGHTA and CDR2 FQGNSA. This CDR3 spans 14 amino acids. V was shortened by 3 bases and J by 2 bases, with 8 bases between the two germline ends.

This CDR3 is CASSRDRDSTQYF. The CDR3 region has the DNA TGTGCCAGCAGCAGGGACAGGGACTCTACGCAGTATTTT. This chain joins TRBV7-8 and TRBJ2-3, with 9 positions matching TRBD1. With 5 bases clipped from V and 8 bases from J, the junction kept 5 bases outside the gene matches. Germline V gene data show CDR1 as SGHVS and CDR2 as FQNEAQ. CDR3 size: 13 residues. The whole variable domain, filled in from reference TRBV7-8 and TRBJ2-3, reads GAGVSQSPRYKVAKRGQDVALRCDPISGHVSLFWYQQALGQGPEFLTYFQNEAQLDKSGLPSDRFFAERPEGSVSTLKIQRTQQEDSAVYLCASSRDRDSTQYFGPGTRLTVL.

This chain links TRBV19 with TRBJ2-7; 10 nucleotides line up with TRBD1. CDR3 length equals 14 residues. The junction had 2 bases not matched to a gene; V was cut back by 4 bases and J by 2 bases. Germline values: CDR1 LNHDA, CDR2 SQIVND (reference sequence). The CDR3 reads CASSTGQGTYEQYF. As DNA, the CDR3 is TGTGCCAGTAGTACGGGACAGGGGACCTACGAGCAGTACTTC.

V gene TRBV11-2 combines with J gene TRBJ2-5; 13 nucleotides agree with TRBD2. CDR1 is SGHAT, CDR2 FQNNGV, per germline. J gave up 1 base and V 5 bases, and 4 bases lay outside the gene matches. The CDR3 covers 16 residues. CDR3 in amino acids: CASSQGLAGSQETQYF. CDR3 bases: TGTGCCAGCAGCCAGGGACTAGCGGGGAGCCAAGAGACCCAGTACTTC.

Points on this clone: Other DNA sequences within the sample encode an identical CDR3. J is TRBJ2-4 and V is TRBV7-9; D not resolved. The germline CDR1 and CDR2 sequences are SEHNR and FQNEAQ (reference sequence). The length of the CDR3 is 12 residues. Trimming took 2 bases from V and 5 from J, leaving 4 bases between them. The CDR3 region has the DNA TGTGCCAGCAGCTTACTGGAAAACATTCAGTACTTC. It specifies CASSLLENIQYF.

This clone showed up just once. The V gene is TRBV7-9, the J gene TRBJ2-2; 7 bases line up with TRBD1. V was pared by 3 bases and J by 0 bases, with 10 bases of the junction left unmatched. This CDR3 is 18 amino acids long. CDR1 and CDR2 (germline): SEHNR, FQNEAQ (reference sequence). In DNA, the CDR3 is TGTGCCAGCAGCTTCCATCGACAGGGAATGTCGAACACCGGGGAGCTGTTTTTT. It specifies CASSFHRQGMSNTGELFF. Drawing the rest from reference TRBV7-9 and TRBJ2-2, the complete variable domain is DTGVSQNPRHKITKRGQNVTFRCDPISEHNRLYWYRQTLGQGPEFLTYFQNEAQLEKSRLLSDRFSAERPKGSFSTLEIQRTEQGDSAMYLCASSFHRQGMSNTGELFFGEGSRLTVL.

The V and J genes are TRBV19 and TRBJ1-1; D is uncertain. Germline CDR1 reads LNHDA; CDR2 reads SQIVND (reference sequence). The CDR3 is made up of 13 amino acids. V lost 3 bases and J lost 7, with 12 bases in between. CDR3 in DNA: TGTGCCAGTAGTATCAACCCGGTGTTTGAAGCTTTCTTT. Amino acid sequence: CASSINPVFEAFF.

The V and J genes are TRBV6-6 and TRBJ2-3, with D perhaps matching TRBD2 (6 bases). Germline loops: CDR1 MNHNY, CDR2 SVGAGI (reference sequence). Trimming cost V 8 bases and J 11 bases, with 17 bases left between them. This CDR3 is built from 12 residues. CDR3 sequence: CASAGPGLRQYF. The DNA for the CDR3 is TGTGCCAGCGCGGGGCCGGGACTGAGGCAGTATTTT.

This clone appeared once. The chain links TRBV5-5 to TRBJ1-1, with D possibly matching TRBD1 (5 bases). V was cut by 2 bases and J by 3 bases, with 17 bases left in between. This CDR3 spans 16 amino acids. Germline CDR1 SGHKS, CDR2 YYEKEE (reference sequence). In DNA, the CDR3 is TGTGCCAGCAGCTTCGGGACGTCGGGAACTCACACTGAAGCTTTCTTT. The encoded protein is CASSFGTSGTHTEAFF.

This clone was seen a handful of times. The V and J genes are TRBV4-1 and TRBJ1-2; 9 bases line up with TRBD1. Germline CDR1 MGHRA, CDR2 YSYEKL. This CDR3 comprises 15 residues. V dropped 2 bases and J dropped 8; count of bases not matched to a gene: 9. This chain's CDR3 is CASSQPRDRDRGYTF. The CDR3 DNA reads as TGCGCCAGCAGCCAACCCCGGGACAGGGATAGGGGCTACACCTTC.

The rearrangement uses TRBV4-3 and TRBJ2-7; 11 bases are shared with TRBD1. J was trimmed by 3 bases and V by 2 bases; bases with no gene match: 12. CDR1 is LGHNA, CDR2 YSLEER, per germline. The CDR3 is 18 amino acids. The CDR3 spells CASSQNSPGQGGIYEQYF. The CDR3 DNA is TGCGCCAGCAGCCAAAACTCGCCGGGACAGGGGGGTATCTACGAGCAGTACTTC.

The J gene is TRBJ1-4, the V gene TRBV4-1; D not resolved. The CDR3 totals 13 residues. Germline-derived CDR1 and CDR2 are MGHRA and YSYEKL. V was pared by 4 bases and J by 4 bases, with 7 bases between. The CDR3 DNA sequence: TGCGCCAGCAGCCTGACGGGTAATGAAAAACTGTTTTTT. Amino acids: CASSLTGNEKLFF.

The chain is built from TRBV6-5 and TRBJ2-1; 7 bases are shared with TRBD2. The CDR3 sequence is 15 residues long. The V and J ends lost 7 bases and 4 bases, in that order; junction bases with no gene match: 10. Per the germline V gene, CDR1 is MNHEY and CDR2 is SVGAGI. The CDR3 DNA is TGTGCCAGCACCGCGAGCGGGGCCCCTTACAATGAGCAGTTCTTC. Amino acids: CASTASGAPYNEQFF.